These 12 T cell receptor beta chains were sequenced from one sample in a study of post-analysis software for immune sequencing data. Study conclusions and caveats: Included in a set of roughly 5 TRBV segments more frequent in patients than controls were TRBV5-6, TRBV5-1 and TRBV20-1.

The library was made from cDNA and included unique molecular identifiers. TCRdb independently ran MiXCR on the PCR reads; one entry per CDR3 protein. The sample shows fewer than 900,000 distinct CDR3 sequences, 46% of them seen only once. Their specific antigens are unknown. The sequencing sample was made of blood. The receptor source for this set is a girl aged 5 to 17 with multiple sclerosis.

This sequence joins TRBV12-3 or TRBV12-4 and TRBJ2-3; D is possibly TRBD1 (5 bases). Trimming stripped 3 bases from V and 5 bases from J, with 18 bases between. The CDR3 consists of 16 residues. Here the CDR3 DNA reads TGTGCCAGCAGTTTCGGCAGGGCCTATCTGTTAGATACGCAGTATTTT. As protein: CASSFGRAYLLDTQYF.

The V and J genes are TRBV5-1 and TRBJ2-5; TRBD2 might be the D (5 bases). Looked up from germline, CDR1 is SGHRS and CDR2 is YFSETQ. Trimming left V 3 bases short and J 2 bases short, with 14 bases between. The CDR3 length is 15 residues. The DNA for the CDR3 is TGCGCCAGCAGCTCGGGGTGGCGGGTTCAAGAGACCCAGTACTTC. This gives the protein CASSSGWRVQETQYF.

This clonotype showed up just a few times. V usage is TRBV27 and J usage is TRBJ2-1; 12 nucleotides line up with TRBD2. The CDR3 loop spans 16 amino acids. Germline V gene data show CDR1 as MNHEY and CDR2 as SMNVEV (reference sequence). J was trimmed by 4 bases and V by 5 bases; bases with no gene match: 6. The DNA of the CDR3 is TGTGCCAGCAGTCAGAGACTAGCGGGAGAATACAATGAGCAGTTCTTC. Translated, it gives CASSQRLAGEYNEQFF.

This clonotype was counted only a few times. This sequence joins TRBV7-3 and TRBJ2-5; D is unresolved. The CDR3 sequence is 15 residues long. Germline lookup yields CDR1 SGHTA and CDR2 FQGTGA. V was shortened by 1 base and J by 1 base, with 10 bases between the two germline ends. The CDR3, as DNA: TGTGCCAGCAGCTTAATAAAGGGCAGCCAAGAGACCCAGTACTTC. This sequence encodes CASSLIKGSQETQYF.

This clonotype was picked up a small number of times. The chain couples TRBV27 to TRBJ2-1, with 8 bases that match TRBD1. Germline V gene sequence: CDR1 MNHEY, CDR2 SMNVEV (reference sequence). The trim removed 2 bases at V and 12 bases at J, leaving 6 bases unmatched. The CDR3 totals 13 residues. This chain's CDR3 is CASSLGTGGWQFF. The CDR3, as DNA: TGTGCCAGCAGTTTAGGCACAGGGGGGTGGCAGTTCTTC.

The chain is built from TRBV2 and TRBJ2-7; D not resolved. V was pared by 3 bases and J by 5 bases, with 11 bases between. In germline, CDR1 is SNHLY, CDR2 FYNNEI. The CDR3 contains 13 residues. The CDR3 DNA sequence: TGTGCCAGCAGTGAGGAAACGTGGGACGAGCAGTACTTC. Translated: CASSEETWDEQYF.

Points on this clonotype: The CDR3 ends on some other residue instead of the conserved phenylalanine or tryptophan, so this is likely a read error. The J gene is TRBJ2-4, the V gene TRBV4-1; D gene uncertain. Gene TRBJ2-7 matches the end of the DNA better, so the J call may be wrong. CDR3 size: 14 residues. From germline, CDR1 is MGHRA and CDR2 YSYEKL. The CDR3 is CASSSQDGTYEQYC. The CDR3 DNA follows: TGCGCCAGCAGCTCTCAGGACGGAACCTACGAGCAGTACTGC.

The gene calls are TRBV7-3 and TRBJ1-1; 10 bases fit TRBD1. The CDR3 is 20 amino acids. V gave up 3 bases and J gave up 1 base; unmatched junction bases: 17. The V gene's germline CDR1 is SGHTA and CDR2 FQGTGA. The DNA for the CDR3 is TGTGCCAGCAGCTTGACAGGGGGCCAGCAAAGACCTCAAACGAACACTGAAGCTTTCTTT. It yields the protein CASSLTGGQQRPQTNTEAFF.

The chain recombines TRBV7-2 with TRBJ2-3; 7 bases agree with TRBD2. The CDR3 loop spans 17 amino acids. Germline loops: CDR1 SGHTA, CDR2 FQGNSA. The trim removed 5 bases at V and 0 bases at J, leaving 11 bases unmatched. The CDR3 sequence: CASSQIGIAGSTDTQYF. DNA for the CDR3: TGTGCCAGCAGCCAAATTGGGATAGCGGGTAGCACAGATACGCAGTATTTT.

This clonotype turned up a few times. V and J are TRBV5-5 and TRBJ2-1; D is ambiguous. Deletions cut 4 bases from V and 5 bases from J, with 19 bases between. CDR3 length: 16 residues. CDR1 is SGHKS and CDR2 is YYEKEE in the germline V gene (reference sequence). CDR3: CASSPESQAWDNEQFF. As DNA, the CDR3 is TGTGCCAGCAGCCCCGAATCACAAGCTTGGGACAATGAGCAGTTCTTC.

This chain joins TRBV14 and TRBJ2-1, with D tentatively TRBD2 (5 bases). Germline-derived CDR1 and CDR2 are SGHDN and FVKESK. V was shortened by 1 base and J by 3 bases, with 16 bases between the two germline ends. The CDR3 covers 17 residues. CDR3 coding DNA: TGTGCCAGCAGCCAAGGGGTAACCGGGAACCTCTACAATGAGCAGTTCTTC. Its translation: CASSQGVTGNLYNEQFF.

This chain links TRBV7-9 with TRBJ2-4; no reliable D call. Germline V CDR1 and CDR2: SEHNR, FQNEAQ (reference sequence). Trimming pared 5 bases from V and 0 bases from J, leaving 11 bases between. The CDR3 has 15 amino acids. The CDR3 loop reads CASSPSGPAKNIQYF. For the CDR3, the DNA is TGTGCCAGCAGCCCCTCGGGTCCAGCCAAAAACATTCAGTACTTC.